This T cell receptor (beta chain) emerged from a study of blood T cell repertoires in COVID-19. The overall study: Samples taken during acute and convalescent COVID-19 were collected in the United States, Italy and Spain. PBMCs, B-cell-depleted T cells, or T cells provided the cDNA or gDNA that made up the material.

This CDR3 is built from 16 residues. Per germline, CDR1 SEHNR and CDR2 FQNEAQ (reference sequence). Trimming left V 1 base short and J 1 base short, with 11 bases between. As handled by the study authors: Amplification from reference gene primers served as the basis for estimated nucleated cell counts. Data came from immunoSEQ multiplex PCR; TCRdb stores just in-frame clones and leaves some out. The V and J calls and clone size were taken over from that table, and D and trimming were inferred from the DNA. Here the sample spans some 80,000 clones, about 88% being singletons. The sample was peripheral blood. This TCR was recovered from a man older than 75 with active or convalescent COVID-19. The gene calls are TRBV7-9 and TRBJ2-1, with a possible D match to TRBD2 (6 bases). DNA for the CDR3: TGTGCCAGCAGCTTAGAAAGCGGGCAGTCCTACAATGAGCAGTTCTTC. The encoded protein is CASSLESGQSYNEQFF.